The 6 T cell receptor beta chains listed next were all sequenced from one sample in a study of cytomegalovirus exposure and HLA in healthy donors. PCR primers comprised 60 Vbeta and 13 Jbeta primers. Sequenced by immunoSEQ multiplex PCR; TCRdb stores in-frame clones only, minus some. With tens of thousands of clones in the sample, the ten largest clones hold more than 2%. The sample consisted of PBMCs. These receptors were collected from a woman in her thirties or forties in good health and CMV-seronegative.

The V and J genes are TRBV6-5 and TRBJ1-2, with TRBD1 matching over 7 bases. The germline V gene has CDR1 MNHEY and CDR2 SVGAGI. Trimming cost V 6 bases and J 5 bases; bases outside gene matches: 6. This CDR3 region has 13 residues. This CDR3 reads CASRSTGIYGYTF. In nucleotides, the CDR3 is TGTGCCAGCAGATCGACAGGGATATATGGCTACACCTTC.

The V gene is TRBV2, the J gene TRBJ2-2; D possibly corresponds to TRBD1 (5 bases). Trimming removed 4 bases at V and 8 bases at J, with 11 bases between. The CDR3 length is 13 residues. The V gene's germline CDR1 is SNHLY and CDR2 FYNNEI. This CDR3 reads CASSVGAPGELFF. The DNA of the CDR3 is TGTGCCAGCAGTGTAGGGGCACCGGGGGAGCTGTTTTTT.

The CDR3 DNA follows: TGTGCCAGCAGCGTAGCCACAGGGACAATGAACACTGAAGCTTTCTTT. It codes for CASSVATGTMNTEAFF. The genes are TRBV9 and TRBJ1-1; tentative D call: TRBD1 (6 bases). Germline V lookup: CDR1 SGDLS, CDR2 YYNGEE. V dropped 0 bases and J dropped 0 bases, with 12 bases sitting between them. The CDR3 is 16 residues long.

The chain couples TRBV10-3 to TRBJ2-7; possible D gene TRBD1, 6 bases. The CDR3 runs to 15 residues. The V end was cut by 11 bases, the J end by 3 bases, with 23 bases between. Germline V gives CDR1 ENHRY, CDR2 SYGVKD. For the CDR3, the DNA is TGTGCCGTCAAGACCAGGACAGTTGGGGACTACGAGCAGTACTTC. Translating gives CAVKTRTVGDYEQYF.

A word on this clone: Different DNA sequences within this sample yield the same CDR3. The genes are TRBV6-6 and TRBJ2-5; weak D call: TRBD2 (6 bases). This CDR3 comprises 14 residues. From germline, CDR1 is MNHNY and CDR2 SVGAGI (reference sequence). V lost 2 bases to trimming and J lost 2 bases, with 9 bases between them. The chain's CDR3 is CASSYGGVQETQYF. The DNA for the CDR3 is TGTGCCAGCAGTTACGGAGGGGTGCAAGAGACCCAGTACTTC.

This rearrangement joins TRBV5-6 to TRBJ2-2; 9 positions agree with TRBD2. V lost 4 bases, J lost 4 bases, and 5 bases stayed unmatched. Germline CDR1 is SGHDT and CDR2 is YYEEEE. The CDR3 consists of 15 residues. CDR3 nucleotides: TGTGCCAGCAGCAAGAGCGGGGGGCTCACCGGGGAGCTGTTTTTT. Amino acid sequence: CASSKSGGLTGELFF.